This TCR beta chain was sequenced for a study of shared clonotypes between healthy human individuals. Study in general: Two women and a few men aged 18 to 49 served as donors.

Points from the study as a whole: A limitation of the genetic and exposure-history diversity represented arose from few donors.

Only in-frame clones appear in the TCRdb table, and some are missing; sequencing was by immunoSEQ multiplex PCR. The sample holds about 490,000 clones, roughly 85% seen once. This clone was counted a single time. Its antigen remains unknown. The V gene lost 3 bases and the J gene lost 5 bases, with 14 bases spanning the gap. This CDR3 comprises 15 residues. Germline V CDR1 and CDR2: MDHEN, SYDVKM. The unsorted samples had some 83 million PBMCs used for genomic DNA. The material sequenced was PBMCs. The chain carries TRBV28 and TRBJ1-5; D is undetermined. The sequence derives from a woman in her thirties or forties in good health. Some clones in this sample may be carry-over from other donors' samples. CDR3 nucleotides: TGTGCCAGCAGTTTCTACCGTGGACGTGATCAGCCCCAGCATTTT. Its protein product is CASSFYRGRDQPQHF.